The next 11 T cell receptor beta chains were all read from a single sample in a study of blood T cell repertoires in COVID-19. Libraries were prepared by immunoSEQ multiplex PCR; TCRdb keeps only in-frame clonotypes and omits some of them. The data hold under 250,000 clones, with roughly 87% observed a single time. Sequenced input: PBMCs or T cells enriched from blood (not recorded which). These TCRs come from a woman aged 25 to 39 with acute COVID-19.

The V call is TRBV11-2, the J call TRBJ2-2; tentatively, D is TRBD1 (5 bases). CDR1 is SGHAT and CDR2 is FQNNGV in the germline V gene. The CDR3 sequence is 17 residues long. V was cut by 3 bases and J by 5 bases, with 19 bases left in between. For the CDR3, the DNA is TGTGCCAGCAGCTTGTTCAGGGCCACCACCTTAACCGGGGAGCTGTTTTTT. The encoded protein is CASSLFRATTLTGELFF.

The CDR3 bases are TGCGCCAGCAGCCTGGGACAGGGGAACACTGAAGCTTTCTTT. The encoded protein is CASSLGQGNTEAFF. The genes are TRBV4-3 and TRBJ1-1, with 9 nucleotides matching TRBD1. This CDR3 has 14 amino acids. Germline loops: CDR1 LGHNA, CDR2 YSLEER. V lost 4 bases, J lost 1 base, and 1 base stayed unmatched.

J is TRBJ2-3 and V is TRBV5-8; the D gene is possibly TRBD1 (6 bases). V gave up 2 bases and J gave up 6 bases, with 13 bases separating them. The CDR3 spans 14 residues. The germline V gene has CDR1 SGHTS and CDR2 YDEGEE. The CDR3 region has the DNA TGTGCCAGCAGCTTATTTTCAGGGGAGGATACGCAGTATTTT. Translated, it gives CASSLFSGEDTQYF.

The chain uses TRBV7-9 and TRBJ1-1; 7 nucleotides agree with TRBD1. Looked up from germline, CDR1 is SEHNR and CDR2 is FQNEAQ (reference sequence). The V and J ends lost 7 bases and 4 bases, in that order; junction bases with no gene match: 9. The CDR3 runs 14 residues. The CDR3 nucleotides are TGTGCCAGCACCAGACAGGGAGGAAGCACTGAAGCTTTCTTT. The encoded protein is CASTRQGGSTEAFF.

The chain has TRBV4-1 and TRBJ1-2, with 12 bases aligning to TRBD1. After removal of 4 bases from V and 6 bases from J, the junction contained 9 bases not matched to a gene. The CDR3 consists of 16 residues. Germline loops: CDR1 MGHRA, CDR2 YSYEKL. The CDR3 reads CASSLTRGTGGNGYTF. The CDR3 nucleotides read TGCGCCAGCAGCCTCACCAGGGGGACAGGGGGCAATGGCTACACCTTC.

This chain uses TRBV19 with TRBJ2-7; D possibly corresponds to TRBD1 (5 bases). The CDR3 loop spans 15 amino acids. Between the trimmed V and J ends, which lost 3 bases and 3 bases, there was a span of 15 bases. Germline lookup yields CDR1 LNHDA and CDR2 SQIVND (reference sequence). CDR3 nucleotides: TGTGCCAGTAGTATGGAGTGGGGCACCTACTACGAGCAGTACTTC. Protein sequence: CASSMEWGTYYEQYF.

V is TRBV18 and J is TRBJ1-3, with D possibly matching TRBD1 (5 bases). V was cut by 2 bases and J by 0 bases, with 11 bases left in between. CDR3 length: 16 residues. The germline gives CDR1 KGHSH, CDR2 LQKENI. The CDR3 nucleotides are TGTGCCAGCTCACCAAGTCCCGGGGGCTCTGGAAACACCATATATTTT. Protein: CASSPSPGGSGNTIYF.

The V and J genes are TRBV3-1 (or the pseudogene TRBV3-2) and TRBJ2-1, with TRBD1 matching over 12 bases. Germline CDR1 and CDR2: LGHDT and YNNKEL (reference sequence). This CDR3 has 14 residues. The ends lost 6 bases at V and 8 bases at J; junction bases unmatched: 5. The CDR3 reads CASRPGTGGDEQFF. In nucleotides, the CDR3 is TGTGCCAGCAGGCCCGGGACAGGGGGCGATGAGCAGTTCTTC.

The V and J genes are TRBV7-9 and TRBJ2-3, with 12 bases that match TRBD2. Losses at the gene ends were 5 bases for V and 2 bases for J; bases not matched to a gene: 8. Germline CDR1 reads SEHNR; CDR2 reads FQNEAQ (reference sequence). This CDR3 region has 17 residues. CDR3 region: CASSATSGGTLTDTQYF. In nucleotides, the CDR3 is TGTGCCAGCAGCGCCACTAGCGGGGGGACCCTCACAGATACGCAGTATTTT. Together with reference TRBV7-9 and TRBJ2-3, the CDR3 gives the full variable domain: DTGVSQNPRHKITKRGQNVTFRCDPISEHNRLYWYRQTLGQGPEFLTYFQNEAQLEKSRLLSDRFSAERPKGSFSTLEIQRTEQGDSAMYLCASSATSGGTLTDTQYFGPGTRLTVL.

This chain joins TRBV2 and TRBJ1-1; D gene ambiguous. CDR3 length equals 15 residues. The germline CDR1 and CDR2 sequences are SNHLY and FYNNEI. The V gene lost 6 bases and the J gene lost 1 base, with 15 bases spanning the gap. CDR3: CASRKEGRANTEAFF. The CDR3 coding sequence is TGTGCCAGCAGGAAGGAGGGTCGGGCGAACACTGAAGCTTTCTTT.

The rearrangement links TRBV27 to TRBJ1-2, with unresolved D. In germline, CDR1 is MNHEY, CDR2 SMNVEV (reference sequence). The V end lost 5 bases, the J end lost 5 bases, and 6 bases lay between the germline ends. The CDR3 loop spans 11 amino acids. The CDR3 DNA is TGTGCCAGCAGTCCCGGGTATGGCTACACCTTC. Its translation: CASSPGYGYTF.